The sequence of this TCR beta chain was determined in a study of blood T cell repertoires in COVID-19. As for the study in general: Researchers got acute and convalescent COVID-19 samples from the United States, Italy and Spain. The cDNA or gDNA used as material had been derived from T cells, B-cell-depleted T cells, or PBMCs.

This clone was detected only a few times. Original handling: Counts of nucleated cells, estimated from reference gene primer amplification, were obtained. Using immunoSEQ multiplex PCR, the repertoire was profiled, and TCRdb retains in-frame clones only, with some absent. The V and J calls and clone size come from that table; D and trimming were worked out from the DNA. The data contain fewer than 500,000 clones, approximately 86% of them singletons. The sequencing input was PBMCs or T cells enriched from blood (not recorded which). The sequence derives from a young woman who had recovered from COVID-19.

CDR3 amino acids: CASSSRTPNQPQHF. In DNA form, the CDR3 reads TGTGCCAGCAGTTCCCGGACACCGAATCAGCCCCAGCATTTT. The genes are TRBV6-2 or TRBV6-3 and TRBJ1-5; tentatively, D is TRBD1 (5 bases). Germline lookup yields CDR1 MNHEY and CDR2 SVGEGT. Trimming pared 4 bases from V and 4 bases from J, leaving 11 bases between. This CDR3 contains 14 residues.